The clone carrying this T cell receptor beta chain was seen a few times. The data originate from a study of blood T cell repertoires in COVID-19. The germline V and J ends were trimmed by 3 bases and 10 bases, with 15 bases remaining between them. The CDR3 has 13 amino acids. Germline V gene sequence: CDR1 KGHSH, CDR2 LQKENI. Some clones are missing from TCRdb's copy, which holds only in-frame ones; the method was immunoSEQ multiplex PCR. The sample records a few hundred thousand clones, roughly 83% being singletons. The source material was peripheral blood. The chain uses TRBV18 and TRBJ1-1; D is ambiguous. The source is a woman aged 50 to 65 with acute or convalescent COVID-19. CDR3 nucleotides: TGTGCCAGCTCACCTGGACCGCGGGAGGTAGCTTTCTTT. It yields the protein CASSPGPREVAFF.